This paragraph covers one TCR beta chain sequence. The antigen remains unidentified. This entry is derived from a study of cytomegalovirus exposure and HLA in healthy donors. Notes on the study in general: Reportedly, a later analysis found an Asian-associated ancestry cluster had fewer N-insertions than the approximately 670-donor mean. Later analysis showed TCR association rates varying by HLA locus, highest for DRB1 and lowest for HLA-C. Later, an analysis found that common viral pathogens appeared to be linked with several of the most significant clusters.

This CDR3 spans 16 amino acids. Trimming removed 5 bases from V and 4 bases from J, with 18 bases in between. CDR1 is SGHTA and CDR2 is FQGTGA in the germline V gene. PCR amplification relied on 60 Vbeta primers (plus 13 Jbeta primers). Data came from immunoSEQ multiplex PCR; TCRdb stores just in-frame clones and leaves some out. The sample shows around 130,000 clones, roughly four fifths of them seen only once. The sample taken for sequencing was PBMCs. The clonotype comes from a man aged 25 to 45 in good health and CMV-seronegative. This chain connects TRBV7-3 to TRBJ2-1, with D unresolved. The CDR3 sequence: CASSPLPGASYNEQFF. CDR3 bases: TGTGCCAGCAGCCCCTTACCTGGAGCGAGTTACAATGAGCAGTTCTTC.